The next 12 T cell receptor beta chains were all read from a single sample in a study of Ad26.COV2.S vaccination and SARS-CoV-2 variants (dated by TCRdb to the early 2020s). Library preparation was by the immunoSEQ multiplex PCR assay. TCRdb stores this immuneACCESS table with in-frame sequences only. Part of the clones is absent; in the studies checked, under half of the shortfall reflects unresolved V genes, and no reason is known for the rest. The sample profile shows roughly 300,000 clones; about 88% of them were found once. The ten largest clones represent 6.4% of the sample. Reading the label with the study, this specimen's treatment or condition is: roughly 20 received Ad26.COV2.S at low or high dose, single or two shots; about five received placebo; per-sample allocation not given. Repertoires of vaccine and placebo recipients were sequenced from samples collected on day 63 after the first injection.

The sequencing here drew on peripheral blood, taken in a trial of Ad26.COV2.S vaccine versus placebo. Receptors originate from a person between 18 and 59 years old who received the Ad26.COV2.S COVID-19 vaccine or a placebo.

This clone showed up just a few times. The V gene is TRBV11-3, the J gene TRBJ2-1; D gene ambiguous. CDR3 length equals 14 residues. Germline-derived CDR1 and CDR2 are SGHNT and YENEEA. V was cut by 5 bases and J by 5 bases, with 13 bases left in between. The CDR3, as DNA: TGTGCCAGCAGCCGATCTGGACGCGACAATGAGCAGTTCTTC. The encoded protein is CASSRSGRDNEQFF.

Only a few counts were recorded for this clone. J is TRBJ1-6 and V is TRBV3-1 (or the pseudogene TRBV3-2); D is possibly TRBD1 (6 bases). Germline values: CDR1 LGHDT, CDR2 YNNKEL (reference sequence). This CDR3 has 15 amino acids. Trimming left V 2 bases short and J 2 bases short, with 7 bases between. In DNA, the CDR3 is TGTGCCAGCAGCCAACCAGGGGCCTATAATTCACCCCTCCACTTT. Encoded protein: CASSQPGAYNSPLHF.

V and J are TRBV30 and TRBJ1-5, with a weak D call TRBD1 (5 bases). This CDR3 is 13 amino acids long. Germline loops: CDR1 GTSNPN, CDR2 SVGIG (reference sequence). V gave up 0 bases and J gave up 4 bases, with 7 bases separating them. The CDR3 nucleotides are TGTGCCTGGAGTGTGGGACTAAATCAGCCCCAGCATTTT. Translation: CAWSVGLNQPQHF.

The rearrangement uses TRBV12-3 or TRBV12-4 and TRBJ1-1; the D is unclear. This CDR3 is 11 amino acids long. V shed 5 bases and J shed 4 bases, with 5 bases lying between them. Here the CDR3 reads CASSQITEAFF. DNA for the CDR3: TGTGCCAGCAGTCAGATCACTGAAGCTTTCTTT.

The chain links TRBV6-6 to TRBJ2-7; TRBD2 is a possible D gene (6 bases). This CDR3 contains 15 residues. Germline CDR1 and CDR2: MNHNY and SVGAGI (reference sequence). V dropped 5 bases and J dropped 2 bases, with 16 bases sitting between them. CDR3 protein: CASSDQGGLPYEQYF. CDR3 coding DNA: TGTGCCAGCAGTGACCAGGGAGGATTACCCTACGAGCAGTACTTC.

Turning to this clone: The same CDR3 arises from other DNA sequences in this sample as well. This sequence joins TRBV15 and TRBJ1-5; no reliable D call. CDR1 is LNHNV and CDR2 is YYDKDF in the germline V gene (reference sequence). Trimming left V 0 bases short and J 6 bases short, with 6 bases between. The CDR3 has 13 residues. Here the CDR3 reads CATSRDRSQPQHF. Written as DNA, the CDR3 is TGTGCCACCAGCAGAGATCGGAGTCAGCCCCAGCATTTT.

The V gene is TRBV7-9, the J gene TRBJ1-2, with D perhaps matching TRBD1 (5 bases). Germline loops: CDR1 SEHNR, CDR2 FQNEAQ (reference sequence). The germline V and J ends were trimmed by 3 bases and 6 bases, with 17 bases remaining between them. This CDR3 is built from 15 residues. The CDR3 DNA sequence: TGTGCCAGCAGCTTCCGGGACCCAAGGGGCGATGGCTACACCTTC. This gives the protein CASSFRDPRGDGYTF.

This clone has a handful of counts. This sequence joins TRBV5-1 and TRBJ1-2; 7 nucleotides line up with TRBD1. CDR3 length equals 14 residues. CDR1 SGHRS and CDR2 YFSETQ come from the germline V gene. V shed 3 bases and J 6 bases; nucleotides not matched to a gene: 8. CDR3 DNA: TGCGCCAGCAGCTCTACGACAGGGTCGAATGGCTACACCTTC. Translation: CASSSTTGSNGYTF.

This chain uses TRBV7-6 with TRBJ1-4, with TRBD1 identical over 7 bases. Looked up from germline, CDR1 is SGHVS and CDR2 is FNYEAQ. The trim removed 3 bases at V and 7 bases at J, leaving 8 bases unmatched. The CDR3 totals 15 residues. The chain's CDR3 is CASSLNRGGGEKLFF. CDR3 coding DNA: TGTGCCAGCAGCTTGAACAGGGGAGGTGGTGAAAAACTGTTTTTT.

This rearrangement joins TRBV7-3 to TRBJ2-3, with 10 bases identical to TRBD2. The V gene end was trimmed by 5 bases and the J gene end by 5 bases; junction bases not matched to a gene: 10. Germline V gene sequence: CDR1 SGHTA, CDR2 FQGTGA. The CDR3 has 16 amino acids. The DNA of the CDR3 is TGTGCCAGCAGCCGAAGGGCTAGCGGGAGTGGAGATACGCAGTATTTT. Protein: CASSRRASGSGDTQYF.

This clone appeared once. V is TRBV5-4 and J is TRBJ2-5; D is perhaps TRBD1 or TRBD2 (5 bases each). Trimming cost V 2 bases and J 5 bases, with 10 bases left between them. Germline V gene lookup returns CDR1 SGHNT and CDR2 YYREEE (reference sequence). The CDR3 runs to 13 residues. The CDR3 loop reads CASSLWGGETQYF. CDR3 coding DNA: TGTGCCAGCAGCTTATGGGGCGGGGAGACCCAGTACTTC. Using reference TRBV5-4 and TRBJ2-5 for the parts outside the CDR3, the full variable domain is ETGVTQSPTHLIKTRGQQVTLRCSSQSGHNTVSWYQQALGQGPQFIFQYYREEENGRGNFPPRFSGLQFPNYSSELNVNALELDDSALYLCASSLWGGETQYFGPGTRLLVL.

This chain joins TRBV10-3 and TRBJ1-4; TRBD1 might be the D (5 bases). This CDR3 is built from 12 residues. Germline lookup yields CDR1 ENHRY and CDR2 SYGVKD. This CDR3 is CASQGRGEKLFF. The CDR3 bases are TGTGCGAGTCAGGGTAGGGGTGAAAAACTGTTTTTT.